Detailed here is one T cell receptor beta chain. No antigen is known for it. TCR beta cDNA libraries had unique molecular identifiers. TCRdb reprocessed the PCR reads with MiXCR, giving one entry per CDR3 protein. This table holds some 690,000 distinct CDR3 sequences, over 45% found once. These data are taken from a study of post-analysis software for immune sequencing data. Trimming removed 3 bases at V and 2 bases at J, with 12 bases between. The CDR3 is 15 residues long. Looked up from germline, CDR1 is MNHNS and CDR2 is SASEGT. Whole-study findings and limits: Samples from a shared batch, those prepared together, strongly co-clustered by F measure. Five or six TRBV segments, TRBV5-6, TRBV5-1 and TRBV20-1 among them, were found more frequent in patients than controls.

The genes are TRBV6-1 and TRBJ2-3; maybe TRBD2 (5 bases). This clonotype was obtained from a girl aged 2-10 years with multiple sclerosis. The material sequenced was blood. The CDR3 spells CASSDVYGITDTQYF. The CDR3, as DNA: TGTGCCAGCAGTGATGTTTACGGGATCACAGATACGCAGTATTTT.